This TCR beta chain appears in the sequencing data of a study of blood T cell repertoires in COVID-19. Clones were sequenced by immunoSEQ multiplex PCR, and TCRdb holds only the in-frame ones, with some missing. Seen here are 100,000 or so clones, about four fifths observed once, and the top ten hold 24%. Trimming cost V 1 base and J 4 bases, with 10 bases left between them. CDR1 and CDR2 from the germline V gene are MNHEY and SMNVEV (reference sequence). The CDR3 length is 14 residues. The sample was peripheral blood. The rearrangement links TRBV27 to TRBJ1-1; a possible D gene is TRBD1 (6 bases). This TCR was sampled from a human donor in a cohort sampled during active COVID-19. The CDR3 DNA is TGTGCCAGCAGTTTATTGGCAGGGGCCACTGAAGCTTTCTTT. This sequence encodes CASSLLAGATEAFF.